The subject of this entry is one T cell receptor (beta chain). The CDR3 has 15 amino acids. V lost 6 bases, J lost 8 bases, and 11 bases stayed unmatched. Germline V gene lookup returns CDR1 SGHAT and CDR2 FQNNGV. This entry is derived from a study of blood T cell repertoires in COVID-19. About the research overall: There were acute and convalescent COVID-19 samples, and they came from the United States, Italy and Spain. T cells, B-cell-depleted T cells, or PBMCs supplied cDNA or gDNA.

Authors' methods: Estimation of nucleated cell counts was performed using reference gene primer amplification. Sequencing used immunoSEQ multiplex PCR; TCRdb keeps in-frame clones, though not all of them. V and J calls and clone size are given by that table; D and trimming were obtained from the DNA. The table shows about 190,000 clones, with 70% to 90% occurring only once. The specimen was peripheral blood. The chain joins TRBV11-2 to TRBJ2-1, with 9 bases fitting TRBD1. This receptor was taken from a man between 25 and 39 years old with acute or convalescent COVID-19. The CDR3 region is CASRRPGQGKDEQFF. As DNA, the CDR3 is TGTGCCAGCAGGCGCCCGGGACAGGGAAAGGATGAGCAGTTCTTC.